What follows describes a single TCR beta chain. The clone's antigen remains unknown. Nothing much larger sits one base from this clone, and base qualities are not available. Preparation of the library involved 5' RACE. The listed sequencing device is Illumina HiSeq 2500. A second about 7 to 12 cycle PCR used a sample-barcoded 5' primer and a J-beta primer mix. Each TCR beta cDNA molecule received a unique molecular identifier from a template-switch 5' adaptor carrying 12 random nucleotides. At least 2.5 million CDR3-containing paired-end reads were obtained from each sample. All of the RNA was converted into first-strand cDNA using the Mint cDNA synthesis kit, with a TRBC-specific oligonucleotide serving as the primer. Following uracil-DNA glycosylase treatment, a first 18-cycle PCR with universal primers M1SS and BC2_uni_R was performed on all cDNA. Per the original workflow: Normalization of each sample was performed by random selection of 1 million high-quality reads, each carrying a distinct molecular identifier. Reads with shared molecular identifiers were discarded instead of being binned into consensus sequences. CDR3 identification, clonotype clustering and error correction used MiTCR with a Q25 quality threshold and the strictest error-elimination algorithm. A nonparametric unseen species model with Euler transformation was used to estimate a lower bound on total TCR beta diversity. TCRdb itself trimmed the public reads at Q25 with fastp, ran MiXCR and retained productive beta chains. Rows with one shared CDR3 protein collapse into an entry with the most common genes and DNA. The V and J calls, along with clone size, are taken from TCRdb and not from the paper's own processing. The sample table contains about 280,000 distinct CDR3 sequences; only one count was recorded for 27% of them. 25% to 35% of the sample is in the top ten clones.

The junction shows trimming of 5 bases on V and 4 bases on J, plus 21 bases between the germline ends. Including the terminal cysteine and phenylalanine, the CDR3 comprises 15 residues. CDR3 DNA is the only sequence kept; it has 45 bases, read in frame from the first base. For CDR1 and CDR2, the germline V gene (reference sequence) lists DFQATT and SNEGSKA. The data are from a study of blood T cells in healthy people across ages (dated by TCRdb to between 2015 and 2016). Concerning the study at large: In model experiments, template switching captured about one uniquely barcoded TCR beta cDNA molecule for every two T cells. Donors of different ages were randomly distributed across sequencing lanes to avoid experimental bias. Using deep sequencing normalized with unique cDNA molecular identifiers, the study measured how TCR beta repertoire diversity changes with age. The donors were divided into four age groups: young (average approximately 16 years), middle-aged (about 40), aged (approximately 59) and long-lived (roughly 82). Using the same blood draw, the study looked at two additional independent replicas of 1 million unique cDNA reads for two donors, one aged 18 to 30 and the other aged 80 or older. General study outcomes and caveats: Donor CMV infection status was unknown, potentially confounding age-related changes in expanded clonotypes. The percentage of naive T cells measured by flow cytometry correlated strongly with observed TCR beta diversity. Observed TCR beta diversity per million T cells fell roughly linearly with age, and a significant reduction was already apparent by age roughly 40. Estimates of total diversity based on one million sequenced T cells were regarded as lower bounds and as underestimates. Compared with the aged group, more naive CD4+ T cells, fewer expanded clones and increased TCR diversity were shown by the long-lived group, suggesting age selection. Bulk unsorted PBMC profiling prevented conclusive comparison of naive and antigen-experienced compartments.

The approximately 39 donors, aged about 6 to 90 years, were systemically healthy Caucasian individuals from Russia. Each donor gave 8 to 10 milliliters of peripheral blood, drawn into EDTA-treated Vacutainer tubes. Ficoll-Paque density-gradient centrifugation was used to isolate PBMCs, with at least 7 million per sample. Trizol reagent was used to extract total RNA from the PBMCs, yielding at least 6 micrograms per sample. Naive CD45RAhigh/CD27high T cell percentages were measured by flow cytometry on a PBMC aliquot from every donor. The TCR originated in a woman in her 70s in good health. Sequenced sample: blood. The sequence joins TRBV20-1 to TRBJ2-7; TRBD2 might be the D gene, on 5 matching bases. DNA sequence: TGCAGTGCTGCAGCTATTCGGGGAGCTTCGTACGAGCAGTACTTC. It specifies CSAAAIRGASYEQYF.